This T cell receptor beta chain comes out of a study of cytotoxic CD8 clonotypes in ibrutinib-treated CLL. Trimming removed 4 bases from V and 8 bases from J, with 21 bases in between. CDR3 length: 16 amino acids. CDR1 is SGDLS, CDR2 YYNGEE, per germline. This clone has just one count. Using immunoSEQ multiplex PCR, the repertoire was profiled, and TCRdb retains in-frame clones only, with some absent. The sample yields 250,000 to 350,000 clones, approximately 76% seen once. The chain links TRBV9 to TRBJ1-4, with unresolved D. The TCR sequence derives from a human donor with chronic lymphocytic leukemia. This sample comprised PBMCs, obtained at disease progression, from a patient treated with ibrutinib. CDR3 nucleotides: TGTGCCAGCAGCTTATCGGTGGCCTCTCAAGAGGAAAAACTGTTTTTT. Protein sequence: CASSLSVASQEEKLFF.